These T cell receptor beta chains were read from a single sample in a study of CD8+CD57+ T cells in acquired aplastic anemia. Each CDR3 protein is one row after TCRdb ran MiXCR on the reads. The table records 300,000 or so distinct CDR3 sequences, roughly 61% of them present only once. Sequencing was performed on sorted CD4+, CD8+, or CD8+CD57+ T cells (not recorded which) from PBMCs. The receptors were sampled from a human donor with aplastic anemia. Both conserved end residues are part of each CDR3. The D gene is left open where the match is weak. Size is omitted from some rows. Given values are once, few, many or a class for expanded clones.

D	size	J	V	DNA	CDR3
TRBD1	many	TRBJ2-6	TRBV7-9	TGTGCCAGCAGCTTGGGGACAGGGGGCGGGACTGGGGCCAACGTCCTGACTTTC	CASSLGTGGGTGANVLTF
NA	NA	TRBJ2-7	TRBV10-2	TGCGCCAGCAGCGAACGACCAGCGGAGTCCTACGAGCAGTACTTC	CASSERPAESYEQYF
NA	NA	TRBJ2-5	TRBV6-5	TGTGCCAGCGCTCGCCGGGACACCAAGACCCAGTACTTC	CASARRDTKTQYF
NA	few	TRBJ1-1	TRBV24-1	TGTGCCACCAGTGACGCTAAGGGGACTGAAGCTTTCTTT	CATSDAKGTEAFF
NA	many	TRBJ2-7	TRBV28	TGTGCCAGCAGTTTATTCAACGAGCAGTACTTC	CASSLFNEQYF
TRBD2	NA	TRBJ2-5	TRBV6-1	TGTGCCAGCAGTGAATATCTAGCGGGGGGAAGGGGAGAGACCCGGTACTTC	CASSEYLAGGRGETRYF
NA	many	TRBJ2-5	TRBV20-1	TGCAGTGCTAGTAGGCAGCAAGAGACCCAGTACTTC	CSASRQQETQYF
NA	NA	TRBJ2-7	TRBV10-3	NA	CAISESIFCASGLAYEQYF
TRBD2	NA	TRBJ2-3	TRBV7-2	TGTGCCAGCAGTCCGAGCGGGAGAGGGGACACAGATACGCAGTATTTT	CASSPSGRGDTDTQYF
NA	NA	TRBJ2-7	TRBV20-1	TGCAGTGCTAGAGATCCCCTGTGGGGCGGGACGGAGGACGAGCAGTACTTC	CSARDPLWGGTEDEQYF
NA	NA	TRBJ2-5	TRBV5-4	TGTGCCAGCAGCGCCGGCCAGCACCAAGAGACCCAGTACTTC	CASSAGQHQETQYF
NA	NA	TRBJ2-7	TRBV10-3	TGTGCCGTCAGGGAAAACTCGGAGAGCCAGTACTTC	CAVRENSESQYF
TRBD1	NA	TRBJ2-7	TRBV7-3	TGTGCCAGCAGCCCAGCCGGGGGGCGACAGGGGGCCGACGAGCAGTACTTC	CASSPAGGRQGADEQYF
TRBD1	NA	TRBJ1-5	TRBV15	TGTGCCACCAGAGGACAGGGGGTTAATCAGCCCCAGCATTTT	CATRGQGVNQPQHF
NA	many	TRBJ1-6	TRBV6-1	TGTGCCAGCACCTTGGACAGCCCCCGATTTTCACCCCTCCACTTT	CASTLDSPRFSPLHF
NA	few	TRBJ1-1	TRBV20-1	TGCAGTGCTAGTCCGGGACACACAGAAGCTTTCTTT	CSASPGHTEAFF
NA	NA	TRBJ2-5	TRBV20-1	TGCAGTGCTAGTTGGGCCCGGTCAGAAGAGACCCAGTACTTC	CSASWARSEETQYF
NA	NA	TRBJ1-6	TRBV20-1	TGCAGTGTAGGCCGGGACGATTATCCACCCCTCCACTTT	CSVGRDDYPPLHF
NA	NA	TRBJ2-5	TRBV20-1	TGCAGTGCTAGAGATCACTTGGCGACCCCCCAAGAGACCCAGTACTTC	CSARDHLATPQETQYF
NA	once	TRBJ1-2	TRBV11-2	TGTGCCAGCAGCCCGCAGGTGATGCAGCACTATGGCTACACCTTC	CASSPQVMQHYGYTF
TRBD1	NA	TRBJ2-7	TRBV7-3	TGTGCCTGGAGTACCGGGACAGGGGCCTACGAGCAGTACTTC	CAWSTGTGAYEQYF
TRBD1	few	TRBJ2-7	TRBV10-3	TGTGCCATCAAGCCACAGGGGGCCACCTACGAGCAGTACTTC	CAIKPQGATYEQYF
NA	NA	TRBJ2-7	TRBV5-6	TGTGCCAGCAGCTTGTTCGGGCAGTACTTC	CASSLFGQYF
NA	many	TRBJ2-7	TRBV14	TGTGCCAGCAGCCCCTTGGGGAGCCTATACGAGCAGTACTTC	CASSPLGSLYEQYF
TRBD1	few	TRBJ1-6	TRBV7-2	TGTGCCAGCAGCCCGCGACAGGGGGCTTCTTCACCCCTCCACTTT	CASSPRQGASSPLHF